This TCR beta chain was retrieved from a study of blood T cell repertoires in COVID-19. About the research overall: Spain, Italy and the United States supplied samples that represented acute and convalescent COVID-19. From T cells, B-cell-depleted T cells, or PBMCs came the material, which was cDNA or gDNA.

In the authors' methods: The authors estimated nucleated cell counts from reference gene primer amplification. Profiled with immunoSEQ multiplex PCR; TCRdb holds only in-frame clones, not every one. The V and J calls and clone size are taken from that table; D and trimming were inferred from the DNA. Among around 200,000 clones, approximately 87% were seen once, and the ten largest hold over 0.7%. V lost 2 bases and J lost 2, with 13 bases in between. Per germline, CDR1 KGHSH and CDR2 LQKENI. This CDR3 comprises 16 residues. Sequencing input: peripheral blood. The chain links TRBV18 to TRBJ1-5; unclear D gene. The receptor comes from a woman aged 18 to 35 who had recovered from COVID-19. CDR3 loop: CASSPRFIGGNQPQHF. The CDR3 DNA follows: TGTGCCAGCTCACCAAGGTTTATCGGGGGCAATCAGCCCCAGCATTTT.